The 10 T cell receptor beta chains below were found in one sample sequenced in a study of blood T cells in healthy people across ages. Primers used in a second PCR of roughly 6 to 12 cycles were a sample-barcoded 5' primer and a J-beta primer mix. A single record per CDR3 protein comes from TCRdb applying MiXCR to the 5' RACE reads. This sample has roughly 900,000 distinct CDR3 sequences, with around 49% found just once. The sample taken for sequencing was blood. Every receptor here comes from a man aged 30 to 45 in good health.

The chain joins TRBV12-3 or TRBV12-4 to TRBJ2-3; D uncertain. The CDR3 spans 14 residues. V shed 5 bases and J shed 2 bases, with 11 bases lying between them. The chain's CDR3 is CASSPWANTDTQYF. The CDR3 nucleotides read TGTGCCAGCAGTCCCTGGGCCAACACAGATACGCAGTATTTT.

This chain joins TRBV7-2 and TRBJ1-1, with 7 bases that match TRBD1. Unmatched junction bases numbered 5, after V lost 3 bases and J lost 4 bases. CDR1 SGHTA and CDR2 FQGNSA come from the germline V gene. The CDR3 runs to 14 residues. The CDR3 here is CASSFGDRATEAFF. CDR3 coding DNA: TGTGCCAGCAGCTTCGGGGACAGAGCCACTGAAGCTTTCTTT.

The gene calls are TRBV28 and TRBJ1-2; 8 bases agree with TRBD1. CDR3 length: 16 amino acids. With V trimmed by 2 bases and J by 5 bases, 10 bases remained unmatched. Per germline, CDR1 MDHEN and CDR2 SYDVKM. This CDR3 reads CASSLVAGGAGYGYTF. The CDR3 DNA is TGTGCCAGCAGTTTAGTTGCAGGGGGCGCTGGGTATGGCTACACCTTC.

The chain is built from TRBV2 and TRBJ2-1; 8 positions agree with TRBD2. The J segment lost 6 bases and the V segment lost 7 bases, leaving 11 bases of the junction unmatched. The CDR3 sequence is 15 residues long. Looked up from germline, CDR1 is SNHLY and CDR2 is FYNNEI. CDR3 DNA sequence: TGTGCCAGCACCCCGGGACTAGACCCCCGCAATGAGCAGTTCTTC. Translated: CASTPGLDPRNEQFF. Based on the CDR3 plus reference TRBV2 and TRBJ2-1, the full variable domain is EPEVTQTPSHQVTQMGQEVILRCVPISNHLYFYWYRQILGQKVEFLVSFYNNEISEKSEIFDDQFSVERPDGSNFTLKIRSTKLEDSAMYFCASTPGLDPRNEQFFGPGTRLTVL.

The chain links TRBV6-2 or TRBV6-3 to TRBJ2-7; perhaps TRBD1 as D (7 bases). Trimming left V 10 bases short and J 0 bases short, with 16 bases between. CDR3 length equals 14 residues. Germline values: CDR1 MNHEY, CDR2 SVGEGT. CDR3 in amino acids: CATWGDRSSYEQYF. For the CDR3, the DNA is TGTGCCACCTGGGGGGACAGATCCTCCTACGAGCAGTACTTC.

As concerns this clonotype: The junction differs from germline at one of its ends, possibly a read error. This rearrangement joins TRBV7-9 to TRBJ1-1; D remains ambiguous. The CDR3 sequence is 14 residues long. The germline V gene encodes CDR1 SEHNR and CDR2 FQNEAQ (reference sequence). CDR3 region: CVSSFIIAGTEAFF. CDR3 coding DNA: TGTGTCAGCAGCTTTATCATCGCCGGGACTGAAGCTTTCTTT. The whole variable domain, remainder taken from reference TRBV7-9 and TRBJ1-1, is DTGVSQNPRHKITKRGQNVTFRCDPISEHNRLYWYRQTLGQGPEFLTYFQNEAQLEKSRLLSDRFSAERPKGSFSTLEIQRTEQGDSAMYLCVSSFIIAGTEAFFGQGTRLTVV.

CDR3 loop: CASRPTRDSPQETQYF. The DNA of the CDR3 is TGTGCCAGCAGGCCAACGAGGGACAGCCCTCAAGAGACCCAGTACTTC. This chain links TRBV6-2 or TRBV6-3 with TRBJ2-5; TRBD1 matches at 7 bases. Trimming at V came to 6 bases and at J to 2 bases, leaving 12 bases not matched to a gene. Germline CDR1 reads MNHEY; CDR2 reads SVGEGT. The CDR3 is made up of 16 amino acids.

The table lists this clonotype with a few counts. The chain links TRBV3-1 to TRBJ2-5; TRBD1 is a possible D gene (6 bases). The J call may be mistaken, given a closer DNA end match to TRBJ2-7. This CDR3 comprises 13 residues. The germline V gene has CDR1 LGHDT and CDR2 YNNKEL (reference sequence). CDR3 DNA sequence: TGTGCCAGCAGCTATCTACAGGGAGACGAGCAGTACTTC. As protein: CASSYLQGDEQYF.

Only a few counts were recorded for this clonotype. CDR3 loop: CATSRRIEETQYF. CDR3 coding DNA: TGTGCCACCAGCCGGCGGATTGAAGAGACCCAGTACTTC. The chain joins TRBV15 to TRBJ2-5, with D uncertain. The germline V and J ends were trimmed by 5 bases and 3 bases, with 10 bases remaining between them. The CDR3 covers 13 residues. CDR1 is LNHNV, CDR2 YYDKDF, per germline (reference sequence).

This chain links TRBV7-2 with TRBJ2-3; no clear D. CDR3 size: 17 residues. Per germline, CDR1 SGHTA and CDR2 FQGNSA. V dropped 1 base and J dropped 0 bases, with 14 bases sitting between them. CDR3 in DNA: TGTGCCAGCAGCTTAGGACCCAGCCCACCTAGCACAGATACGCAGTATTTT. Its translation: CASSLGPSPPSTDTQYF.